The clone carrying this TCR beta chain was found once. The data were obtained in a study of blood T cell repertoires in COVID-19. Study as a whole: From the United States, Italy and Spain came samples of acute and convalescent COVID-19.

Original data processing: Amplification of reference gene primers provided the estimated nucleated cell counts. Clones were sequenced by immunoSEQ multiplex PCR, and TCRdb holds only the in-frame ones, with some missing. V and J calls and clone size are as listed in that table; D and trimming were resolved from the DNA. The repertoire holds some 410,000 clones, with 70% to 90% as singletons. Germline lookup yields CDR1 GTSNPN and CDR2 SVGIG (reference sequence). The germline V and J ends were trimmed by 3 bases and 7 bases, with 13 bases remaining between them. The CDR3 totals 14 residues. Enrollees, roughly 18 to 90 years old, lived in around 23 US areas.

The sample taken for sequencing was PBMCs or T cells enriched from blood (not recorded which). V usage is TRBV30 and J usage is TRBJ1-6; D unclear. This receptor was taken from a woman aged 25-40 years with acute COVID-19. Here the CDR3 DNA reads TGTGCCTGGAGCGCGGACTTGAACAATTCACCCCTCCACTTT. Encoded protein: CAWSADLNNSPLHF.